What follows are 25 T cell receptor beta chains derived from one specimen sequenced in a study of blood T cell repertoires in COVID-19. TCRdb's copy holds only in-frame clones and misses some; the assay was immunoSEQ multiplex PCR. Of about 290,000 clones listed, around 86% are singletons. Material: PBMCs or T cells enriched from blood (not recorded which). These receptors all stem from a woman in her thirties or forties who had recovered from COVID-19.

The genes are TRBV4-1 and TRBJ1-5, with D hard to call. There are 18 residues in the CDR3. Per the germline V gene, CDR1 is MGHRA and CDR2 is YSYEKL. The V end was cut by 0 bases, the J end by 4 bases, with 19 bases between. The CDR3 is CASSQDITVSPGNQPQHF. In DNA, the CDR3 is TGCGCCAGCAGCCAAGATATAACGGTTTCGCCGGGGAATCAGCCCCAGCATTTT.

The gene calls are TRBV4-1 and TRBJ2-5; maybe TRBD1 (6 bases). The germline V gene has CDR1 MGHRA and CDR2 YSYEKL. This CDR3 has 17 residues. Trimming removed 4 bases at V and 2 bases at J, with 20 bases between. CDR3 DNA sequence: TGCGCCAGCAGCCCAGGAGGCAGGGGACCTGTACAAGAGACCCAGTACTTC. It codes for CASSPGGRGPVQETQYF.

The V and J genes are TRBV12-5 and TRBJ1-2; TRBD1 matches 9 bases. Losses at the gene ends were 7 bases for V and 11 bases for J; bases not matched to a gene: 14. The CDR3 runs to 14 residues. Germline lookup yields CDR1 LGHNT and CDR2 FRNRAP. CDR3 coding DNA: TGTGCTAGTGCCACCGGGACAGGGCTGTCTGGATACACCTTC. Protein sequence: CASATGTGLSGYTF.

The count of this clone is one. This chain uses TRBV9 with TRBJ1-2; tentative D call: TRBD1 (6 bases). CDR3 size: 18 residues. V lost 0 bases to trimming and J lost 7 bases, with 25 bases between them. The germline CDR1 and CDR2 sequences are SGDLS and YYNGEE. In DNA form, the CDR3 reads TGTGCCAGCAGCGTAGCACCCAGCTTCAGGGGACCCTCGGGTGGCTACACCTTC. It is translated as CASSVAPSFRGPSGGYTF.

The chain has TRBV19 and TRBJ1-5; D is undetermined. Germline lookup yields CDR1 LNHDA and CDR2 SQIVND (reference sequence). CDR3 size: 16 residues. V lost 4 bases and J 2 bases, leaving 15 bases between the germline ends. CDR3 bases: TGTGCCAGTAGTACATTCGTGAGCGCCCGCAATCAGCCCCAGCATTTT. Translated, it gives CASSTFVSARNQPQHF.

The chain couples TRBV6-5 to TRBJ1-5; 7 positions match TRBD1. Germline trimming cut 5 bases from V and 4 bases from J; bases unmatched to any gene: 8. Looked up from germline, CDR1 is MNHEY and CDR2 is SVGAGI. The CDR3 contains 15 residues. The CDR3 loop is CASSLRQQGNQPQHF. The CDR3, as DNA: TGTGCCAGCAGTCTCCGTCAACAGGGGAATCAGCCCCAGCATTTT.

This clone has just one count. The V and J genes are TRBV7-9 and TRBJ1-1; D unresolved. Germline V lookup: CDR1 SEHNR, CDR2 FQNEAQ (reference sequence). This CDR3 has 13 amino acids. The ends were cut back, 3 bases at V and 1 base at J, with 6 bases in the middle. The CDR3, as DNA: TGTGCCAGCAGCTTGGCGGGGAACACTGAAGCTTTCTTT. This translates into CASSLAGNTEAFF.

Only one count was recorded for this clone. The gene calls are TRBV6-5 and TRBJ2-2, with D perhaps matching TRBD1 (5 bases). The germline CDR1 and CDR2 sequences are MNHEY and SVGAGI. This CDR3 contains 14 residues. The ends were cut back, 6 bases at V and 9 bases at J, with 17 bases in the middle. CDR3 amino acids: CASSEDIPRRELFF. CDR3 nucleotide sequence: TGTGCCAGCAGCGAGGACATTCCCCGCAGGGAGCTGTTTTTT.

The J gene is TRBJ2-5, the V gene TRBV5-1; tentative D call: TRBD1 (5 bases). Germline lookup yields CDR1 SGHRS and CDR2 YFSETQ. The CDR3 spans 14 residues. Trimming stripped 3 bases from V and 1 base from J, with 10 bases between. The DNA for the CDR3 is TGCGCCAGCAGCTCTGCAGGGATCCAAGAGACCCAGTACTTC. This gives the protein CASSSAGIQETQYF.

This chain uses TRBV6-5 with TRBJ1-5; 10 positions agree with TRBD1. Unmatched junction bases numbered 10, after V lost 8 bases and J lost 12 bases. The CDR3 spans 13 residues. From germline, CDR1 is MNHEY and CDR2 SVGAGI. The DNA of the CDR3 is TGTGCCAGCCGGGACAGGGGCATCCCCTTCCAGCATTTT. It is translated as CASRDRGIPFQHF.

This chain joins TRBV11-1 and TRBJ2-1, with TRBD2 matching over 8 bases. Germline-derived CDR1 and CDR2 are SGHAT and FQDESV (reference sequence). With 4 bases clipped from V and 5 bases from J, the junction kept 10 bases outside the gene matches. The length of the CDR3 is 16 residues. The CDR3, as DNA: TGTGCCAGCAGCTCCACTCTAGCGGGTGGGAACAATGAGCAGTTCTTC. Encoded protein: CASSSTLAGGNNEQFF.

The rearrangement joins TRBV4-3 to TRBJ1-1; weak D call: TRBD1 (5 bases). Germline values: CDR1 LGHNA, CDR2 YSLEER. Trimming removed 0 bases at V and 1 base at J, with 9 bases between. CDR3 size: 15 residues. The CDR3 DNA follows: TGCGCCAGCAGCCAAGACGGGGGGTGGAACACTGAAGCTTTCTTT. It encodes CASSQDGGWNTEAFF.

This chain connects TRBV5-1 to TRBJ1-2; 10 positions match TRBD1. The ends lost 6 bases at V and 5 bases at J; junction bases unmatched: 7. The CDR3 spans 14 residues. In germline, CDR1 is SGHRS, CDR2 YFSETQ. The CDR3 reads CASNPGTGVYGYTF. The DNA for the CDR3 is TGCGCCAGCAATCCCGGGACAGGGGTGTATGGCTACACCTTC.

The chain joins TRBV7-2 to TRBJ2-1, with 11 bases matching TRBD2. This CDR3 has 16 amino acids. CDR1 is SGHTA and CDR2 is FQGNSA in the germline V gene. The junction had 5 bases not matched to a gene; V was cut back by 7 bases and J by 0 bases. CDR3 nucleotides: TGTGCCAGCAAGACTAGCGGGATTCGCTCCTACAATGAGCAGTTCTTC. It codes for CASKTSGIRSYNEQFF.

The chain is built from TRBV6-1 and TRBJ1-6; perhaps TRBD1 as D (5 bases). The V and J ends lost 1 base and 11 bases respectively, with 9 bases between them. CDR1 is MNHNS, CDR2 SASEGT, per germline. This CDR3 is 13 amino acids long. CDR3 bases: TGTGCCAGCAGTGAAGTCTTGGGGCCACCCCTCCACTTT. This translates into CASSEVLGPPLHF.

The chain joins TRBV30 to TRBJ2-1; TRBD2 matches 12 bases. The CDR3 covers 15 residues. Per germline, CDR1 GTSNPN and CDR2 SVGIG (reference sequence). The V gene end was trimmed by 5 bases and the J gene end by 7 bases; junction bases not matched to a gene: 9. CDR3 in amino acids: CAWSARLAGVNEQFF. DNA of the CDR3: TGTGCCTGGTCTGCGAGACTAGCGGGAGTTAATGAGCAGTTCTTC. The entire variable domain, with the rest obtained from reference TRBV30 and TRBJ2-1, is as follows: SQTIHQWPATLVQPVGSPLSLECTVEGTSNPNLYWYRQAAGRGLQLLFYSVGIGQISSEVPQNLSASRPQDRQFILSSKKLLLSDSGFYLCAWSARLAGVNEQFFGPGTRLTVL.

The rearrangement links TRBV10-3 to TRBJ1-2; possible D gene TRBD1, 5 bases. The germline gives CDR1 ENHRY, CDR2 SYGVKD. The length of the CDR3 is 14 residues. V was pared by 6 bases and J by 2 bases, with 13 bases between. The CDR3 region has the DNA TGTGCCATCAGGGGGCCTGAGGCCAACTATGGCTACACCTTC. It yields the protein CAIRGPEANYGYTF.

This sequence joins TRBV5-1 and TRBJ2-1; perhaps TRBD1 as D (6 bases). The germline V gene encodes CDR1 SGHRS and CDR2 YFSETQ. This CDR3 spans 15 amino acids. Trimming stripped 4 bases from V and 6 bases from J, with 17 bases between. The CDR3 loop reads CASSLQQGSGNEQFF. The CDR3 coding sequence is TGCGCCAGCAGCCTACAACAGGGTTCGGGCAATGAGCAGTTCTTC.

The rearrangement uses TRBV10-1 and TRBJ2-3; TRBD2 aligns across 12 bases. The V gene end was trimmed by 5 bases and the J gene end by 5 bases; junction bases not matched to a gene: 5. This CDR3 has 15 residues. The germline CDR1 and CDR2 sequences are WNHNN and SYGVQD (reference sequence). CDR3 nucleotides: TGCGCCAGCAGTCCTAGCGGGGGGGCCAAAGATACGCAGTATTTT. Residues: CASSPSGGAKDTQYF.

The gene calls are TRBV7-9 and TRBJ1-2, with unresolved D. Trimming removed 1 base from V and 3 bases from J, with 9 bases in between. The length of the CDR3 is 14 residues. CDR1 and CDR2 (germline): SEHNR, FQNEAQ (reference sequence). The CDR3 sequence is CASSLVSAHYGYTF. The CDR3, as DNA: TGTGCCAGCAGCTTAGTCTCAGCGCACTATGGCTACACCTTC.

Here the CDR3 reads CASSGDGGGTDTQYF. Written as DNA, the CDR3 is TGTGCCAGCAGCGGAGACGGGGGTGGCACAGATACGCAGTATTTT. The chain links TRBV5-5 to TRBJ2-3; a possible D gene is TRBD2 (6 bases). The germline CDR1 and CDR2 sequences are SGHKS and YYEKEE (reference sequence). V shed 4 bases and J shed 1 base, with 13 bases lying between them. CDR3 length: 15 residues.

This chain connects TRBV2 to TRBJ1-6; possibly TRBD1 for D (5 bases). V was shortened by 6 bases and J by 10 bases, with 10 bases between the two germline ends. This CDR3 comprises 12 residues. The germline V gene encodes CDR1 SNHLY and CDR2 FYNNEI. Written as DNA, the CDR3 is TGTGCCAGCAGGGGGCAGACGTCACCCCTCCACTTT. Its protein is CASRGQTSPLHF.

The genes are TRBV18 and TRBJ2-7; D not resolved. The germline V gene has CDR1 KGHSH and CDR2 LQKENI. This CDR3 comprises 13 residues. Trimming removed 0 bases at V and 3 bases at J, with 6 bases between. The CDR3 region is CASSPPSLYEQYF. Written as DNA, the CDR3 is TGTGCCAGCTCACCACCGTCCCTCTACGAGCAGTACTTC.

This clone was counted between two and nine times. CDR3: CASSLEAGNEQYF. The CDR3 DNA sequence: TGTGCCAGCAGCTTAGAGGCAGGGAACGAGCAGTACTTC. The chain couples TRBV7-2 to TRBJ2-7, with D possibly being TRBD1 (5 bases). The CDR3 runs 13 residues. Trimming shortened V by 1 base and J by 5 bases, and 9 bases separated the two germline ends. Germline-derived CDR1 and CDR2 are SGHTA and FQGNSA.

This rearrangement joins TRBV6-5 to TRBJ1-6; D is uncertain. Per germline, CDR1 MNHEY and CDR2 SVGAGI. The CDR3 is 12 amino acids. V was shortened by 6 bases and J by 8 bases, with 8 bases between the two germline ends. This CDR3 reads CASSRTDSPLHF. For the CDR3, the DNA is TGTGCCAGCAGCAGGACTGATTCACCCCTCCACTTT.